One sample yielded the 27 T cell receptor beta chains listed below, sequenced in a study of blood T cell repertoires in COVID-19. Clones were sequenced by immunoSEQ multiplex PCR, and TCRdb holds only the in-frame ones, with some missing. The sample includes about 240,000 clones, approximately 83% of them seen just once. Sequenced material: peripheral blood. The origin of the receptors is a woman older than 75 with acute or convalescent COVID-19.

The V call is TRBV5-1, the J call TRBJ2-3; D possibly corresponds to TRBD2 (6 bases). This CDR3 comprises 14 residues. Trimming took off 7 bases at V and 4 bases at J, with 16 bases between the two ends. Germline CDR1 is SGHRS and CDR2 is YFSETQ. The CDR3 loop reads CASGRGEVPDTQYF. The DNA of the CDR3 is TGCGCCAGCGGTCGCGGGGAAGTACCAGATACGCAGTATTTT.

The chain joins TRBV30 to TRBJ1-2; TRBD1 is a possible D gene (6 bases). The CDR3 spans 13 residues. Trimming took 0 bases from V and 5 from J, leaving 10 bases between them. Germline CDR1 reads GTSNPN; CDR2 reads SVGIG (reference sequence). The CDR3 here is CAWSVMTGYGYTF. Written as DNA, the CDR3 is TGTGCCTGGAGTGTAATGACAGGATATGGCTACACCTTC.

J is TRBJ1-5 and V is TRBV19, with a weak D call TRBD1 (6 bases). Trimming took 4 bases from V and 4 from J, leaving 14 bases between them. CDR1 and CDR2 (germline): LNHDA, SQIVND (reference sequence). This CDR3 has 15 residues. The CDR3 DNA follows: TGTGCCAGTAGTAACAAACAGGGTTGGAATCAGCCCCAGCATTTT. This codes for CASSNKQGWNQPQHF.

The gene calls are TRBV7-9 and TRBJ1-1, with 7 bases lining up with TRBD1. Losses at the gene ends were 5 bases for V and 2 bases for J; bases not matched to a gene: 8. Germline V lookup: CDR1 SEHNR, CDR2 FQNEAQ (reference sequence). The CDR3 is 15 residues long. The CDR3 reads CASSPTTGANTEAFF. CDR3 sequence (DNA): TGTGCCAGCAGCCCTACTACAGGGGCAAACACTGAAGCTTTCTTT.

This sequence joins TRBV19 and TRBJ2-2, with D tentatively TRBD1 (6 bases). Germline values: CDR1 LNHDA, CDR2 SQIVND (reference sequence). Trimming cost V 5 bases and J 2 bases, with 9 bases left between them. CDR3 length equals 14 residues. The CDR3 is CASSSTGNTGELFF. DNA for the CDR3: TGTGCCAGTAGTTCGACAGGTAACACCGGGGAGCTGTTTTTT.

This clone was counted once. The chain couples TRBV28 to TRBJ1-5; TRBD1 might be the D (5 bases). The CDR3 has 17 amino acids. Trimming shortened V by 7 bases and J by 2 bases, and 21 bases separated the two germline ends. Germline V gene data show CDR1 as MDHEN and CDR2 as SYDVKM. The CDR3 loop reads CASTPAGTGGGNQPQHF. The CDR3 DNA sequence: TGTGCCAGCACCCCCGCGGGGACTGGGGGGGGCAATCAGCCCCAGCATTTT.

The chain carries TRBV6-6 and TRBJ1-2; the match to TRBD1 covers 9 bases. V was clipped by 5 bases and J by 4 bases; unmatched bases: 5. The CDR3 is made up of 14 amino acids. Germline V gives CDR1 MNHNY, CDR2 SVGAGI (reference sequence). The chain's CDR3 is CASSTQGAGYGYTF. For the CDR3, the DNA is TGTGCCAGCAGTACACAGGGGGCTGGCTATGGCTACACCTTC.

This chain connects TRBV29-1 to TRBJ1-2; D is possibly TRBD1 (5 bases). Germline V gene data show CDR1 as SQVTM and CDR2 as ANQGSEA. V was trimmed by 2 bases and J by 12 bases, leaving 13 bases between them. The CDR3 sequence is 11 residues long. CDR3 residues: CSVEKGGVHTF. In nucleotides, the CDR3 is TGCAGCGTTGAAAAGGGAGGGGTGCACACCTTC.

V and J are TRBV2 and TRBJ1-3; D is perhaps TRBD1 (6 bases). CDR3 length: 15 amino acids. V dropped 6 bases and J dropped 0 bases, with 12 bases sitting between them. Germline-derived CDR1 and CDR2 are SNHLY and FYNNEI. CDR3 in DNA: TGTGCCAGCAGGCAACAGGGCAACTCTGGAAACACCATATATTTT. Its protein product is CASRQQGNSGNTIYF. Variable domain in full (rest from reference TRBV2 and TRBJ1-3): EPEVTQTPSHQVTQMGQEVILRCVPISNHLYFYWYRQILGQKVEFLVSFYNNEISEKSEIFDDQFSVERPDGSNFTLKIRSTKLEDSAMYFCASRQQGNSGNTIYFGEGSWLTVV.

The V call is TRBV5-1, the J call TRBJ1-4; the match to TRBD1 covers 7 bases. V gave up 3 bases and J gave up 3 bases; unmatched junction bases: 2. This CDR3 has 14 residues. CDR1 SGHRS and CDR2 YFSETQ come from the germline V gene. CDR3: CASSSQGSNEKLFF. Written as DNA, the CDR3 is TGCGCCAGCAGCTCACAGGGGTCTAATGAAAAACTGTTTTTT. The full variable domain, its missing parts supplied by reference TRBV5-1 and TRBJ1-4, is KAGVTQTPRYLIKTRGQQVTLSCSPISGHRSVSWYQQTPGQGLQFLFEYFSETQRNKGNFPGRFSGRQFSNSRSEMNVSTLELGDSALYLCASSSQGSNEKLFFGSGTQLSVL.

The CDR3 nucleotides read TGTGCCAGTAGTATAAGGACAGGGGACCTTGGCTACACCTTC. It yields the protein CASSIRTGDLGYTF. V usage is TRBV19 and J usage is TRBJ1-2, with TRBD1 matching over 9 bases. V lost 2 bases and J lost 7; bases outside the gene matches: 5. Germline V lookup: CDR1 LNHDA, CDR2 SQIVND (reference sequence). The CDR3 length is 14 residues.

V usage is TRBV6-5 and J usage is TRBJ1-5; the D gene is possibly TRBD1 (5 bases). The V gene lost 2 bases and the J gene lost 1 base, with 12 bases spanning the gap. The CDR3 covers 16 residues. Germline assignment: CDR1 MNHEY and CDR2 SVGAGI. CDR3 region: CASSYAGPNSNQPQHF. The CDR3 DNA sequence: TGTGCCAGCAGTTACGCGGGACCTAACAGCAATCAGCCCCAGCATTTT.

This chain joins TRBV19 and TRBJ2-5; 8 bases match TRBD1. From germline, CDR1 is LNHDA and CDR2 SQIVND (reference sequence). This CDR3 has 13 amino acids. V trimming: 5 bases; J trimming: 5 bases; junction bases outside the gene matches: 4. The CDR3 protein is CASSPQGAETQYF. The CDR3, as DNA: TGTGCCAGTAGTCCTCAGGGGGCTGAGACCCAGTACTTC. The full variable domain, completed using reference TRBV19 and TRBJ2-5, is DGGITQSPKYLFRKEGQNVTLSCEQNLNHDAMYWYRQDPGQGLRLIYYSQIVNDFQKGDIAEGYSVSREKKESFPLTVTSAQKNPTAFYLCASSPQGAETQYFGPGTRLLVL.

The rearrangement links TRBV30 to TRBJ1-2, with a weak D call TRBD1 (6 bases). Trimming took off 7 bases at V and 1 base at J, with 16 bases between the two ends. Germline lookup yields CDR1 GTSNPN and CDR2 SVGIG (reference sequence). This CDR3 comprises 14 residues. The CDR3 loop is CAFRPGHLNYGYTF. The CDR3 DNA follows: TGTGCCTTTCGACCGGGACACCTTAACTATGGCTACACCTTC.

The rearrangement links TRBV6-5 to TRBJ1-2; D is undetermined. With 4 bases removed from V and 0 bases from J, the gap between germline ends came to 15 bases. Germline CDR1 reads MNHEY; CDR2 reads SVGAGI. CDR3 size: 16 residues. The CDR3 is CASSFLVRGANYGYTF. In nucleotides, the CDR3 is TGTGCCAGCAGTTTCCTTGTCAGAGGAGCTAACTATGGCTACACCTTC.

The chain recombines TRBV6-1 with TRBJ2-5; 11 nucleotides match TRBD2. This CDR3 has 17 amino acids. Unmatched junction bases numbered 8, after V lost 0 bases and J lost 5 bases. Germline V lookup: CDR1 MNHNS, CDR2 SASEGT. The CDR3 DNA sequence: TGTGCCAGCAGTGAAGCTAGCGGGGGGGCCCTGAGGGAGACCCAGTACTTC. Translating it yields CASSEASGGALRETQYF.

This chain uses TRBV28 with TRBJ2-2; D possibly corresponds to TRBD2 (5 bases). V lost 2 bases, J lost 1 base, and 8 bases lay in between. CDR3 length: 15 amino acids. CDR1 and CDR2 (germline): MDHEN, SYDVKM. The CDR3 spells CASSLRGMNTGELFF. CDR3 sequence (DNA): TGTGCCAGCAGTTTACGAGGGATGAACACCGGGGAGCTGTTTTTT.

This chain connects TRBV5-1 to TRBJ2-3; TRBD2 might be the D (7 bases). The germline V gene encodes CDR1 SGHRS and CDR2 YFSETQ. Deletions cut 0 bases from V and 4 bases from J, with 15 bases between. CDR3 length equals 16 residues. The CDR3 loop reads CASSLEGGRNADTQYF. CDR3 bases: TGCGCCAGCAGCTTGGAGGGGGGGCGTAACGCAGATACGCAGTATTTT.

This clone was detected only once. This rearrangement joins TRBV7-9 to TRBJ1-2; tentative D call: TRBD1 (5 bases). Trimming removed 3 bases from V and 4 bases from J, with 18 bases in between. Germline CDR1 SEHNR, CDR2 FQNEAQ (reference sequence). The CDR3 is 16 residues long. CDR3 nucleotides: TGTGCCAGCAGCTTCCAGCCCCAGGGTCTTACCTATGGCTACACCTTC. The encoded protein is CASSFQPQGLTYGYTF.

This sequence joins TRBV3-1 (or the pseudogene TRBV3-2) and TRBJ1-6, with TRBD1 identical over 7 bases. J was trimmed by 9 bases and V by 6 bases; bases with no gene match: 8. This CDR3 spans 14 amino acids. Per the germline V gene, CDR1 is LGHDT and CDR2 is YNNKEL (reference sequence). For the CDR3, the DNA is TGTGCCAGCAGTCAACAGGGGTTGGGTTCACCCCTCCACTTT. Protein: CASSQQGLGSPLHF.

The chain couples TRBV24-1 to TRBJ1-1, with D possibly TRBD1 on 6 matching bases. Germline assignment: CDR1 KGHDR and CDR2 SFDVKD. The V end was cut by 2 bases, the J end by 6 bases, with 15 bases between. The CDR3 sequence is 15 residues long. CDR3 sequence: CATSDSKQGVAEAFF. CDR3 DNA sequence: TGTGCCACCAGTGATTCGAAACAGGGTGTCGCTGAAGCTTTCTTT.

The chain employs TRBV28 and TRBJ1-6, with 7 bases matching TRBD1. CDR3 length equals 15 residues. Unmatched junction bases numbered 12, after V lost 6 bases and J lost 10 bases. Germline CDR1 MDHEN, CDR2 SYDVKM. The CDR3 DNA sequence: TGTGCCAGCAGCCCCCCCCCGGGACAGTTGTCACCCCTCCACTTT. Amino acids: CASSPPPGQLSPLHF.

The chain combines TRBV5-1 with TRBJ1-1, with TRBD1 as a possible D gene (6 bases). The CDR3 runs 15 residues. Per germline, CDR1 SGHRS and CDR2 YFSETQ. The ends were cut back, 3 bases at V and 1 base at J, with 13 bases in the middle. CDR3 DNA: TGCGCCAGCAGCTACTCAGGGGAGGGGAACACTGAAGCTTTCTTT. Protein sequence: CASSYSGEGNTEAFF.

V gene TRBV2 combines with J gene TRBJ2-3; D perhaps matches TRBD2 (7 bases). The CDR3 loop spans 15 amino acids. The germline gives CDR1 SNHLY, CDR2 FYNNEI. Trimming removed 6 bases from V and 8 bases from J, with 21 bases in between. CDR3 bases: TGTGCCAGCAGACGCTCGGCGGGGGCGAGGGGTACGCAGTATTTT. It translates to CASRRSAGARGTQYF.

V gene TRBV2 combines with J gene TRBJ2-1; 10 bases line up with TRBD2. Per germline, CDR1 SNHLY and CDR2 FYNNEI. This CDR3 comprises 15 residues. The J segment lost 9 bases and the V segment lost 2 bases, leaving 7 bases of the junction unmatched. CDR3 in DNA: TGTGCCAGCAGTGAACCAGCGGGGGGGCCGAGTGAGCAGTTCTTC. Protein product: CASSEPAGGPSEQFF.

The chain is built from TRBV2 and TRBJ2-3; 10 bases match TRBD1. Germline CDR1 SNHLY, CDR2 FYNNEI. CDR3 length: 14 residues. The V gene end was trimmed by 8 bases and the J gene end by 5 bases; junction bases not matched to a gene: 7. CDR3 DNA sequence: TGTGCCAGCGACCGGGACAGGGGATTAGATACGCAGTATTTT. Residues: CASDRDRGLDTQYF.

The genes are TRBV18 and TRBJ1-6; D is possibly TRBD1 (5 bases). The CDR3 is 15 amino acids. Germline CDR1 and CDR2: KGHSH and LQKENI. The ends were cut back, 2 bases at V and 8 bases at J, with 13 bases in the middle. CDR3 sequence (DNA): TGTGCCAGCTCACCAAACACCGCGGGGGATTCACCCCTCCACTTT. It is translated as CASSPNTAGDSPLHF.